The clone carrying this TCR beta chain is large (0.1 to 1%) by share. The time point is: sample taken at primary tumor resection. Untreated early-stage non-small cell lung cancer patients, approximately 76 in total, were the donors. Unsorted tumor, nontumor lung tissue or cryopreserved PBMC supplied the whole RNA. Every TCR cDNA molecule bore a unique molecular identifier. TCRdb reprocessed the 5' RACE reads with MiXCR, giving one entry per CDR3 protein. In the table there are 2,500 to 3,500 distinct CDR3 sequences, approximately 2.8% of which are singletons. This specimen comes from a study of spatial heterogeneity in lung cancer. Study background: Consistent detection of more beta-chain than alpha-chain sequences was observed.

V was pared by 3 bases and J by 1 base, with 1 base of the junction left unmatched. CDR3 size: 14 residues. The V gene's germline CDR1 is MDHEN and CDR2 SYDVKM. Specimen: normal lung tissue next to the tumor, collected at surgery. The clonotype originates from a male donor with early-stage non-small cell lung cancer. The rearrangement links TRBV28 to TRBJ2-3; 7 nucleotides match TRBD2. This CDR3 is CASSFLAGTDTQYF. DNA of the CDR3: TGTGCCAGCAGTTTCCTAGCGGGCACAGATACGCAGTATTTT.